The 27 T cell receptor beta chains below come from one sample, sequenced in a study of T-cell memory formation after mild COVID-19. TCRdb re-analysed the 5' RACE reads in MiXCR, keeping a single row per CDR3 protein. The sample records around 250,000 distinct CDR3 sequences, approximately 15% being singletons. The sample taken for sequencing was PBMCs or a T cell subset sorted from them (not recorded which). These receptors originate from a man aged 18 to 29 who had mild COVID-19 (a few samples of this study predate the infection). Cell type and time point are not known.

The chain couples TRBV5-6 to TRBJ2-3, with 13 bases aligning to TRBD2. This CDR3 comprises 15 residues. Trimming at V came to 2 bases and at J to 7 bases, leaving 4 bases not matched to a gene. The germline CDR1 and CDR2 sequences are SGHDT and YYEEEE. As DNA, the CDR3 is TGTGCCAGCAGCTTCCGACTAGCGGGGGGATATACGCAGTATTTT. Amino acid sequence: CASSFRLAGGYTQYF.

For the CDR3, the DNA is TGTGCCAGCAGCTTATCCAGCGGGGGGGCGAATACGCAGTATTTT. Encoded protein: CASSLSSGGANTQYF. V and J are TRBV7-9 and TRBJ2-3, with 10 bases that match TRBD2. V dropped 2 bases and J dropped 7; count of bases not matched to a gene: 6. Germline-derived CDR1 and CDR2 are SEHNR and FQNEAQ (reference sequence). The CDR3 runs 15 residues.

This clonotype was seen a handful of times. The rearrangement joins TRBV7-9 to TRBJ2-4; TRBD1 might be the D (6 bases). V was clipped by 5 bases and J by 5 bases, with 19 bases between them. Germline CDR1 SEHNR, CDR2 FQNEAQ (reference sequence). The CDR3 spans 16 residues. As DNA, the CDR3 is TGTGCCAGCAGCCCCCAGGGGTGGGTAAACCAAAACATTCAGTACTTC. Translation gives CASSPQGWVNQNIQYF. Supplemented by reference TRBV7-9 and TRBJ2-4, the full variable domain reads DTGVSQNPRHKITKRGQNVTFRCDPISEHNRLYWYRQTLGQGPEFLTYFQNEAQLEKSRLLSDRFSAERPKGSFSTLEIQRTEQGDSAMYLCASSPQGWVNQNIQYFGAGTRLSVL.

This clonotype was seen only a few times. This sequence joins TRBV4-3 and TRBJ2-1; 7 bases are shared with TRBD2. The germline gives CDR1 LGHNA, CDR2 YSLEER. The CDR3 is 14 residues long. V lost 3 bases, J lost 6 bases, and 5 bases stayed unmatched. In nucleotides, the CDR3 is TGCGCCAGCAGCCAGGCGACTAGCCTCAATGAGCAGTTCTTC. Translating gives CASSQATSLNEQFF.

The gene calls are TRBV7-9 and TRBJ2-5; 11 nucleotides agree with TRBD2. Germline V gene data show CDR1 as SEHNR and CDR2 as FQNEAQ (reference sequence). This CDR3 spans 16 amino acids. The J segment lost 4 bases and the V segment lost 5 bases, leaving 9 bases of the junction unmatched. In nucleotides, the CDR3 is TGTGCCAGCAGCCGTGGTAGCGGGGGGGCCGCAGAGACCCAGTACTTC. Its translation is CASSRGSGGAAETQYF.

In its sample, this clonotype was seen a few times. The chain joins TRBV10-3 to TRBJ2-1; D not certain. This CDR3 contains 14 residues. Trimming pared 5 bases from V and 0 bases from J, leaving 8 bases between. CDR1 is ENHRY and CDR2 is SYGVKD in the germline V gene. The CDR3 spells CAISMPGSYNEQFF. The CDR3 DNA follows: TGTGCCATCAGTATGCCGGGCTCCTACAATGAGCAGTTCTTC.

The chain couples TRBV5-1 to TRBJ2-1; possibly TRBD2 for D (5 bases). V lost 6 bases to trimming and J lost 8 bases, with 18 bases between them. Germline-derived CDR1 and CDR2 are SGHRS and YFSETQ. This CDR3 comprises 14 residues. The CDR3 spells CASIDSRGSDEQFF. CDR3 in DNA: TGCGCCAGCATCGACTCCCGGGGATCTGATGAGCAGTTCTTC.

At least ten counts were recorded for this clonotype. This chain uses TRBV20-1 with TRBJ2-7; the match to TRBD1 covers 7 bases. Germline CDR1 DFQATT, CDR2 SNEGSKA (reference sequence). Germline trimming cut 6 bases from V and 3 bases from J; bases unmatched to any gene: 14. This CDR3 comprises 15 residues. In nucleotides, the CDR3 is TGCAGTGCACAGCCGGGACAGCTCCTGCTCTACGAGCAGTACGTC. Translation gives CSAQPGQLLLYEQYV.

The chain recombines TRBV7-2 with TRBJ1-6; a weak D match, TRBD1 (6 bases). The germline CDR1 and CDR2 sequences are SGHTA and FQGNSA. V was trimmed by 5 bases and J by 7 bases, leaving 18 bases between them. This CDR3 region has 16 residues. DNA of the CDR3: TGTGCCAGCAGCGTAGGGGGATTTAGAGGAAATTCACCCCTCCACTTT. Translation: CASSVGGFRGNSPLHF.

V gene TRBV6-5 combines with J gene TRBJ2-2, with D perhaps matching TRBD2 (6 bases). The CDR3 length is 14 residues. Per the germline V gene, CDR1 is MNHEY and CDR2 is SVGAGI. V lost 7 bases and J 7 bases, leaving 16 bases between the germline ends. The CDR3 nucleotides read TGTGCCAGCACCCGCGGGGTATTTGGCGGGGAGCTGTTTTTT. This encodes CASTRGVFGGELFF.

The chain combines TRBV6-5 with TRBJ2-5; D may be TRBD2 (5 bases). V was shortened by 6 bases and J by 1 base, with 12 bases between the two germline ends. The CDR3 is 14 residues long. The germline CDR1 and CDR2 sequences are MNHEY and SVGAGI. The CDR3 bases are TGTGCCAGCAGACCGGAGGTATTCCAAGAGACCCAGTACTTC. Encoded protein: CASRPEVFQETQYF.

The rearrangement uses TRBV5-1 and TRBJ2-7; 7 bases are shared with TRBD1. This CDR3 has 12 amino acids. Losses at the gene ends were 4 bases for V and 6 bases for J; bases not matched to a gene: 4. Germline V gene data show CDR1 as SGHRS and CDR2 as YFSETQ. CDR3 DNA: TGCGCCAGCAGCCTGACAGGGTCCGAGCAGTACTTC. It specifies CASSLTGSEQYF. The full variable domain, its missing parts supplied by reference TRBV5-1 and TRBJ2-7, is KAGVTQTPRYLIKTRGQQVTLSCSPISGHRSVSWYQQTPGQGLQFLFEYFSETQRNKGNFPGRFSGRQFSNSRSEMNVSTLELGDSALYLCASSLTGSEQYFGPGTRLTVT.

The CDR3 DNA reads as TGTGCCAGCAGCAGCCGGGACAGGGGGCTCGGAGAGACCCAGTACTTC. Protein sequence: CASSSRDRGLGETQYF. V and J are TRBV7-8 and TRBJ2-5; the match to TRBD1 covers 12 bases. The CDR3 consists of 16 residues. V lost 5 bases and J lost 4; bases outside the gene matches: 8. Germline CDR1 and CDR2: SGHVS and FQNEAQ. Filled out from reference TRBV7-8 and TRBJ2-5, the complete variable domain reads GAGVSQSPRYKVAKRGQDVALRCDPISGHVSLFWYQQALGQGPEFLTYFQNEAQLDKSGLPSDRFFAERPEGSVSTLKIQRTQQEDSAVYLCASSSRDRGLGETQYFGPGTRLLVL.

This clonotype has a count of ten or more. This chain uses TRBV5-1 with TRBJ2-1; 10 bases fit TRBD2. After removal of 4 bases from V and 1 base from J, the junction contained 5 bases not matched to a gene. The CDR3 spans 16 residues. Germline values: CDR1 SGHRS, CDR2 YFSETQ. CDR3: CASSGKLAGSYNEQFF. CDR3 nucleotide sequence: TGCGCCAGCAGCGGCAAACTAGCGGGATCCTACAATGAGCAGTTCTTC.

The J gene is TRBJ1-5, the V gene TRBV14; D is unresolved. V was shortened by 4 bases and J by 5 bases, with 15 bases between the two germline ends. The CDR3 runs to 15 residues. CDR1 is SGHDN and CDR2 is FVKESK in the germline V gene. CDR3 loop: CASSRGGTDDQPQHF. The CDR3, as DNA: TGTGCCAGCAGCCGCGGCGGTACCGACGATCAGCCCCAGCATTTT. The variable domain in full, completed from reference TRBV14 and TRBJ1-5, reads EAGVTQFPSHSVIEKGQTVTLRCDPISGHDNLYWYRRVMGKEIKFLLHFVKESKQDESGMPNNRFLAERTGGTYSTLKVQPAELEDSGVYFCASSRGGTDDQPQHFGDGTRLSIL.

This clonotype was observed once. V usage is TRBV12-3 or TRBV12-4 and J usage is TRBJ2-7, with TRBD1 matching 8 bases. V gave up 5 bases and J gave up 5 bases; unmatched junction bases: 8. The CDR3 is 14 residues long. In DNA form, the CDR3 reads TGTGCCAGCAGTATAGAGACAGGGGCGGACGAGCAGTACTTC. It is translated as CASSIETGADEQYF.

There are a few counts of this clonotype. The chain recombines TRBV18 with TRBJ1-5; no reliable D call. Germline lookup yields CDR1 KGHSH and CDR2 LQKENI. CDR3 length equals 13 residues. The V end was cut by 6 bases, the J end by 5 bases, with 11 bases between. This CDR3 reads CASSAGEDQPQHF. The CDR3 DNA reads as TGTGCCAGCTCTGCGGGAGAGGATCAGCCCCAGCATTTT. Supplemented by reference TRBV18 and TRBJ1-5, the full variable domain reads NAGVMQNPRHLVRRRGQEARLRCSPMKGHSHVYWYRQLPEEGLKFMVYLQKENIIDESGMPKERFSAEFPKEGPSILRIQQVVRGDSAAYFCASSAGEDQPQHFGDGTRLSIL.

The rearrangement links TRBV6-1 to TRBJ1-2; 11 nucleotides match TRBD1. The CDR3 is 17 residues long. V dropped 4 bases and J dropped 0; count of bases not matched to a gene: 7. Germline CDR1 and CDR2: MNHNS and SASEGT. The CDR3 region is CASSVGQGGSTNYGYTF. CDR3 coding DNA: TGTGCCAGCAGTGTGGGACAGGGGGGCTCTACTAACTATGGCTACACCTTC.

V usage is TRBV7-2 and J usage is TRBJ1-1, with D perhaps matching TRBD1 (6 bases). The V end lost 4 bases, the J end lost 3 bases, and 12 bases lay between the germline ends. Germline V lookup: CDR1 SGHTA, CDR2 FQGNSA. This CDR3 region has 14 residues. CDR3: CASSWRGWDTEAFF. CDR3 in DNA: TGTGCCAGCAGCTGGAGGGGGTGGGACACTGAAGCTTTCTTT.

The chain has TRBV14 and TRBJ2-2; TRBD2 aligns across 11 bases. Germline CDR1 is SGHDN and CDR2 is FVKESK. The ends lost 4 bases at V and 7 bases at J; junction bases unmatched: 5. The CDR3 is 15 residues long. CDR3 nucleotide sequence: TGTGCCAGCAGCCCCTTGGGGACTAGCGGCGGGGAGCTGTTTTTT. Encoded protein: CASSPLGTSGGELFF.

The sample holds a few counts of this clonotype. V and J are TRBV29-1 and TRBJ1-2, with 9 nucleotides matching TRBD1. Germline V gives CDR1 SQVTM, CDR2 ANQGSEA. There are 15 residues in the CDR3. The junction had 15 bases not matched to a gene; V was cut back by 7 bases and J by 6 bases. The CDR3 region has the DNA TGCAGCGCCGACGGGGGCCTTTGGGACAGGGATGGCTACACCTTC. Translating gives CSADGGLWDRDGYTF.

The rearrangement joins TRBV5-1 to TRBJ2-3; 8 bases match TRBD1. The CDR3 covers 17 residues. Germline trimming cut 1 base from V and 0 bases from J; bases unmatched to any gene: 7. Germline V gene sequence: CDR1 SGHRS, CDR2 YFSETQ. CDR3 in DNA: TGCGCCAGCAGCTTGATAACAGGGGGATTTAGCACAGATACGCAGTATTTT. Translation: CASSLITGGFSTDTQYF.

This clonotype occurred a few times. This chain's CDR3 is CASSLWGDYEQYV. Written as DNA, the CDR3 is TGTGCCAGCAGCTTGTGGGGGGACTACGAGCAGTACGTC. V usage is TRBV5-8 and J usage is TRBJ2-7; D is perhaps TRBD2 (6 bases). CDR3 length: 13 amino acids. From germline, CDR1 is SGHTS and CDR2 YDEGEE. V lost 1 base and J 3 bases, leaving 8 bases between the germline ends.

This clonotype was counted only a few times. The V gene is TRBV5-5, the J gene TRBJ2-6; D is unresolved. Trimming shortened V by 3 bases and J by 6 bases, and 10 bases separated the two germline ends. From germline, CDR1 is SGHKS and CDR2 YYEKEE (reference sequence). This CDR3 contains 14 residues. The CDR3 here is CASSSEYMANVLTF. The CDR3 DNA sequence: TGTGCCAGCAGCTCGGAATATATGGCCAACGTCCTGACTTTC.

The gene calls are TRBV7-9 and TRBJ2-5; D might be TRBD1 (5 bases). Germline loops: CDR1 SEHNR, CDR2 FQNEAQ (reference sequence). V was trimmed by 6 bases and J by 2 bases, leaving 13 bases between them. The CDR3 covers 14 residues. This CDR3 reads CASRLLDRQETQYF. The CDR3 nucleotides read TGTGCCAGCAGGTTACTCGACAGACAAGAGACCCAGTACTTC.

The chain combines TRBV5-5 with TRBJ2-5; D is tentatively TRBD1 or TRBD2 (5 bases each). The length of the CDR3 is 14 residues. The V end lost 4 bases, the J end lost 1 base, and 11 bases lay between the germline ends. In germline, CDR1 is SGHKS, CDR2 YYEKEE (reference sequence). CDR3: CASSGGRFQETQYF. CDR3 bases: TGTGCCAGCAGCGGGGGTCGGTTCCAAGAGACCCAGTACTTC.

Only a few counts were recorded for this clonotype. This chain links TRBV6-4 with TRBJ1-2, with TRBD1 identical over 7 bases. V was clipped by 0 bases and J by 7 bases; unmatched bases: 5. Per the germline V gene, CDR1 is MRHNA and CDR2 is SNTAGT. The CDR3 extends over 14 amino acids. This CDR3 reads CASSDSEGAGGYTF. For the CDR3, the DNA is TGTGCCAGCAGTGACTCGGAGGGGGCCGGTGGCTACACCTTC.